The T cell receptor beta chain described here comes from a study of CD8 T cells in ankylosing spondylitis. The table lists this clonotype with a few counts. Molecular-barcoded quantitative 5'-RACE produced these TCR beta libraries. MiXCR was run by TCRdb on the 5' RACE reads, yielding one entry per CDR3 protein. The table shows hundreds of thousands of distinct CDR3 sequences, with around 20% occurring only once. This CDR3 comprises 15 residues. V shed 6 bases and J shed 2 bases, with 15 bases lying between them. Sequenced: blood, either unsorted or a sorted T cell fraction (not recorded which). This clonotype was obtained from a male donor with ankylosing spondylitis or in good health (not recorded which). The rearrangement links TRBV12-3 or TRBV12-4 to TRBJ2-3; tentatively, D is TRBD1 (5 bases). The CDR3 loop reads CASRPRGSYTDTQYF. In nucleotides, the CDR3 is TGTGCCAGCAGGCCTAGGGGCTCGTACACAGATACGCAGTATTTT.